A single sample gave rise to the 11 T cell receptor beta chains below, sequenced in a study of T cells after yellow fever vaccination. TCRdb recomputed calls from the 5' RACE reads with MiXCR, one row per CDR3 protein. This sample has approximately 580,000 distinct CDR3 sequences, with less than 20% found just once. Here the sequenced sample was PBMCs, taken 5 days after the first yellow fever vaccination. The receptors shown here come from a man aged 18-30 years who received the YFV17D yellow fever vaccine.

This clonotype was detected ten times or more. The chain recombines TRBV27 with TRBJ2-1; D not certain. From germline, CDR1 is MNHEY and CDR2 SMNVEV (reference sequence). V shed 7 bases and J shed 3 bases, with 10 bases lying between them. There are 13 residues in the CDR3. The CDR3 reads CASTAGYYNEQFF. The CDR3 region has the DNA TGTGCCAGCACGGCTGGGTACTACAATGAGCAGTTCTTC.

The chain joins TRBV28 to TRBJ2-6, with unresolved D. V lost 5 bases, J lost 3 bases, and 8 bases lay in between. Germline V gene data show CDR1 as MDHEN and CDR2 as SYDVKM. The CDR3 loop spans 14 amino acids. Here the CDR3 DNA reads TGTGCCAGCAGTACGTTCCTTGGGGCCAACGTCCTGACTTTC. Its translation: CASSTFLGANVLTF.

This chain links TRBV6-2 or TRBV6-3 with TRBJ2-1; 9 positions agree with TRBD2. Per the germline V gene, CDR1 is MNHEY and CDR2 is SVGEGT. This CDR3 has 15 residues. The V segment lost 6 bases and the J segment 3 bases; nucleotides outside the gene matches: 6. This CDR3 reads CASSPLAGFYNEQFF. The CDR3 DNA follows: TGTGCCAGCAGCCCTCTAGCGGGGTTCTACAATGAGCAGTTCTTC.

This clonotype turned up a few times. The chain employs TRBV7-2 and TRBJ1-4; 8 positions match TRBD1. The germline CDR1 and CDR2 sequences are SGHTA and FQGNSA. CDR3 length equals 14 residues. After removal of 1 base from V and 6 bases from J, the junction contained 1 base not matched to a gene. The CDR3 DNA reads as TGTGCCAGCAGCTTAGACAGGGGGGATGAAAAACTGTTTTTT. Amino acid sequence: CASSLDRGDEKLFF.

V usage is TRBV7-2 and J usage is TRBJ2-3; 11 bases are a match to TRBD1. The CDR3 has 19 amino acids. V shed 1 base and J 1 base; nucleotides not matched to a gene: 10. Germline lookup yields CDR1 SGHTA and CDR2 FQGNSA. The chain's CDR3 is CASSLGTGGKTRRTDTQYF. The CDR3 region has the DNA TGTGCCAGCAGCTTAGGGACAGGGGGCAAAACCCGACGCACAGATACGCAGTATTTT.

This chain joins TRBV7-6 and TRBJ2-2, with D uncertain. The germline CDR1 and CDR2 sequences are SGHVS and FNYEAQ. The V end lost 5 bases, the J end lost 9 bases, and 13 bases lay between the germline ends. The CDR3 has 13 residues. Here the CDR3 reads CASSKLSQRELFF. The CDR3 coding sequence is TGTGCCAGCAGCAAACTTAGCCAGAGGGAGCTGTTTTTT.

This CDR3 reads CASSGQGGDYNEQFF. CDR3 coding DNA: TGCGCCAGCAGCGGTCAGGGGGGGGACTACAATGAGCAGTTCTTC. The chain is built from TRBV4-1 and TRBJ2-1; TRBD1 or TRBD2 may be the D gene (7 bases each). This CDR3 has 15 residues. Per germline, CDR1 MGHRA and CDR2 YSYEKL. The germline V and J ends were trimmed by 5 bases and 3 bases, with 14 bases remaining between them.

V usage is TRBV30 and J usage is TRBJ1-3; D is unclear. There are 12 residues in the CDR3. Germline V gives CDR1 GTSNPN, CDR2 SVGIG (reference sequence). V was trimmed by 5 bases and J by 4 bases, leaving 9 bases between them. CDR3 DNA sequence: TGTGCCTGGGAGTCGGGGGGAAACACCATATATTTT. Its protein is CAWESGGNTIYF.

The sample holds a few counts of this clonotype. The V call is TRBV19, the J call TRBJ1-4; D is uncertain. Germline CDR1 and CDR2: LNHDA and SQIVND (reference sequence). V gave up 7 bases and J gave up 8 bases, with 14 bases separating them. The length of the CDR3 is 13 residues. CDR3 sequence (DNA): TGTGCCAGTAAGGAGGAGGCAAAGGAAAAACTGTTTTTT. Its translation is CASKEEAKEKLFF.

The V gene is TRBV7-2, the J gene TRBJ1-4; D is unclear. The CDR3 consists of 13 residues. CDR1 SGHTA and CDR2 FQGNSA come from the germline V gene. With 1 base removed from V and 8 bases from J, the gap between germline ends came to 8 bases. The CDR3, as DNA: TGTGCCAGCAGCTTAGAGTACAGAGAAAAACTGTTTTTT. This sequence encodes CASSLEYREKLFF.

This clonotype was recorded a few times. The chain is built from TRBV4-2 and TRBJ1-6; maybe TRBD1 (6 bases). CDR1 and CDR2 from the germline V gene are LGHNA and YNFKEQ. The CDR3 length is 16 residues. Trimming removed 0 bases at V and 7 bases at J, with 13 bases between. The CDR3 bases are TGTGCCAGCAGCCAAGAGGCAGGGCAGGGGAATTCACCCCTCCACTTT. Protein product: CASSQEAGQGNSPLHF.